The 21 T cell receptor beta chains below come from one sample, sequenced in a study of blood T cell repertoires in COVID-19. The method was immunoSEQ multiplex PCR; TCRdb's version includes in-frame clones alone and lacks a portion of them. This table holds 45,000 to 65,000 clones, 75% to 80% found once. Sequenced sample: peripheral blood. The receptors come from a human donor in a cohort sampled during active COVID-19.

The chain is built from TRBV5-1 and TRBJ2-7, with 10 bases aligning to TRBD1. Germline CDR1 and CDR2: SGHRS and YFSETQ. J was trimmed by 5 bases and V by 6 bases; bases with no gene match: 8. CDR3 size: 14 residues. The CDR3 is CASKETGGWDEQYF. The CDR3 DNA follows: TGCGCCAGCAAAGAGACAGGGGGCTGGGACGAGCAGTACTTC.

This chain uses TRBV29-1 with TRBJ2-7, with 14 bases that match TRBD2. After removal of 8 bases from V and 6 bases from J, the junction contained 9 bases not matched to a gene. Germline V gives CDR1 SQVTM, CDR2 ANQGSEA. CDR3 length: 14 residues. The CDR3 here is CSIGLAGGAGEQYF. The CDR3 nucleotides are TGCAGCATCGGACTAGCGGGAGGAGCAGGCGAGCAGTACTTC.

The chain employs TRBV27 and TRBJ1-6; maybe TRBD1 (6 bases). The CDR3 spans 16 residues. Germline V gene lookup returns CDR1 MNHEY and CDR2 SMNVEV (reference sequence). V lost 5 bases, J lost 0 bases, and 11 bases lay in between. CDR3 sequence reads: CASSPGQHSYNSPLHF. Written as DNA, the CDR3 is TGTGCCAGCAGTCCTGGACAGCACTCCTATAATTCACCCCTCCACTTT.

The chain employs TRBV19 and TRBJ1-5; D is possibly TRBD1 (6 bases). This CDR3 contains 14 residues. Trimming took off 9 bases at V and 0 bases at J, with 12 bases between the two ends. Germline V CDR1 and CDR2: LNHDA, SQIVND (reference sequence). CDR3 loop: CARPTGDSNQPQHF. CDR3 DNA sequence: TGTGCCAGGCCGACAGGAGATAGCAATCAGCCCCAGCATTTT.

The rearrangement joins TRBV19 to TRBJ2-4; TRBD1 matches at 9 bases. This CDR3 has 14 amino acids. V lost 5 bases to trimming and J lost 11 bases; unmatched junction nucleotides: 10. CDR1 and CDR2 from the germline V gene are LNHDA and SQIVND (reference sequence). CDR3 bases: TGTGCCAGTAGTCCGGGACAGGGCGTTTTTCTTCAGTACTTC. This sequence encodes CASSPGQGVFLQYF.

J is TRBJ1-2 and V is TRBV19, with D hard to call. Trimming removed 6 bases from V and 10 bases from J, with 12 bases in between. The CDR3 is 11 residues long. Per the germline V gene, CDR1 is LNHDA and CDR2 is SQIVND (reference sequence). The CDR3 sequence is CASSRGTYYTF. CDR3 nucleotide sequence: TGTGCCAGTAGCCGGGGAACCTACTACACCTTC. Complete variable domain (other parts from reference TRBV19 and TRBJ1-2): DGGITQSPKYLFRKEGQNVTLSCEQNLNHDAMYWYRQDPGQGLRLIYYSQIVNDFQKGDIAEGYSVSREKKESFPLTVTSAQKNPTAFYLCASSRGTYYTFGSGTRLTVV.

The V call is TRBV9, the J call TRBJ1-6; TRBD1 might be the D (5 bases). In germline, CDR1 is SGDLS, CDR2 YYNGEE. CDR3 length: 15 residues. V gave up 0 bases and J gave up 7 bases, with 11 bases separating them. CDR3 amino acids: CASSVVSGWNSPLHF. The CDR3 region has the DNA TGTGCCAGCAGCGTAGTGTCAGGGTGGAATTCACCCCTCCACTTT.

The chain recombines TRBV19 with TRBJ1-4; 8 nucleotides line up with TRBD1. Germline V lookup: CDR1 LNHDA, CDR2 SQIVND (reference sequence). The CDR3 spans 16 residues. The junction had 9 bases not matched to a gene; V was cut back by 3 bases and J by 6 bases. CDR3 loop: CASSMMWGQEDEKLFF. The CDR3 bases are TGTGCCAGTAGTATGATGTGGGGACAGGAGGATGAAAAACTGTTTTTT. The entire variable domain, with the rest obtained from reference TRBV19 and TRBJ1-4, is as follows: DGGITQSPKYLFRKEGQNVTLSCEQNLNHDAMYWYRQDPGQGLRLIYYSQIVNDFQKGDIAEGYSVSREKKESFPLTVTSAQKNPTAFYLCASSMMWGQEDEKLFFGSGTQLSVL.

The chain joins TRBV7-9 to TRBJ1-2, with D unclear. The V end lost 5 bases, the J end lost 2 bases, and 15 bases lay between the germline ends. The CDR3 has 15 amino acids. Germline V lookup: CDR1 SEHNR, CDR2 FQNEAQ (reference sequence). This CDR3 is CASSPRVLTNYGYTF. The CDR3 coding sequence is TGTGCCAGCAGCCCCCGGGTCCTAACGAACTATGGCTACACCTTC. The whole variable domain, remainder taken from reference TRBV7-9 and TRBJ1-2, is DTGVSQNPRHKITKRGQNVTFRCDPISEHNRLYWYRQTLGQGPEFLTYFQNEAQLEKSRLLSDRFSAERPKGSFSTLEIQRTEQGDSAMYLCASSPRVLTNYGYTFGSGTRLTVV.

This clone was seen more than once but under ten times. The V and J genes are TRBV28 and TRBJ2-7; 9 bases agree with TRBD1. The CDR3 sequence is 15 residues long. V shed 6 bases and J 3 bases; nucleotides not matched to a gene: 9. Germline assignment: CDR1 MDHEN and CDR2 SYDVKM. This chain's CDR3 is CASRNPGTGFYEQYF. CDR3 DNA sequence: TGTGCCAGCAGAAACCCCGGGACAGGGTTCTACGAGCAGTACTTC.

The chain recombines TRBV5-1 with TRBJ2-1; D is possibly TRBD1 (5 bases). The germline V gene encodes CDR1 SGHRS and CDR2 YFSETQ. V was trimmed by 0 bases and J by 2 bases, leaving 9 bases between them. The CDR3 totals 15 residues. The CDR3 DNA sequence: TGCGCCAGCAGCTTGGCCCCAGGGACCTACAATGAGCAGTTCTTC. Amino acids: CASSLAPGTYNEQFF.

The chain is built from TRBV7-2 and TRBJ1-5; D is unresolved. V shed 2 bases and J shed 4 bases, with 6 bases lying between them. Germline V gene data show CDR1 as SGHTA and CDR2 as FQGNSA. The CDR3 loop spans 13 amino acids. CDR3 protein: CASSLTRNQPQHF. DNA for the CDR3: TGTGCCAGCAGCTTAACCAGAAATCAGCCCCAGCATTTT.

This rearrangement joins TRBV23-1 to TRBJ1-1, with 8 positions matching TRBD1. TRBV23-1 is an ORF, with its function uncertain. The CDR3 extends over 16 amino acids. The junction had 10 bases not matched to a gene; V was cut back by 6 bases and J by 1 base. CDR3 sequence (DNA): TGCGCCAGCAGGACGGACAGGGAAGCACCGAACACTGAAGCTTTCTTT. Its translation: CASRTDREAPNTEAFF.

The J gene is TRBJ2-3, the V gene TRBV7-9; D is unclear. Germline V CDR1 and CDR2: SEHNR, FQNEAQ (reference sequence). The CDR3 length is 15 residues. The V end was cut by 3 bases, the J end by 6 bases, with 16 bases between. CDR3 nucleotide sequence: TGTGCCAGCAGCTTGACGTATAGCCCCGGGGATACGCAGTATTTT. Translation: CASSLTYSPGDTQYF.

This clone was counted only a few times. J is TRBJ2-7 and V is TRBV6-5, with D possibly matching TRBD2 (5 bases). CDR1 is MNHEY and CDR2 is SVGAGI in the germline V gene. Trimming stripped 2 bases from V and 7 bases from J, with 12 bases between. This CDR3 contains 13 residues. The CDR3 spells CASSYQMGEEQYF. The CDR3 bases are TGTGCCAGCAGTTACCAAATGGGAGAAGAGCAGTACTTC.

The CDR3 is CAWSRDRYSYGYTF. The CDR3 nucleotides are TGTGCCTGGAGCAGGGACAGATACTCCTATGGCTACACCTTC. This sequence joins TRBV30 and TRBJ1-2; the match to TRBD1 covers 7 bases. The CDR3 loop spans 14 amino acids. In germline, CDR1 is GTSNPN, CDR2 SVGIG (reference sequence). Trimming cost V 3 bases and J 4 bases; bases outside gene matches: 8.

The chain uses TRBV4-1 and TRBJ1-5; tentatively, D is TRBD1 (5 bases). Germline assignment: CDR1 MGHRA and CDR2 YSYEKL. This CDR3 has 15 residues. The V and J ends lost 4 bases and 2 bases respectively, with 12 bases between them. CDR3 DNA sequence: TGCGCCAGCAGCCGGGGACTTGTGGGCAATCAGCCCCAGCATTTT. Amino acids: CASSRGLVGNQPQHF.

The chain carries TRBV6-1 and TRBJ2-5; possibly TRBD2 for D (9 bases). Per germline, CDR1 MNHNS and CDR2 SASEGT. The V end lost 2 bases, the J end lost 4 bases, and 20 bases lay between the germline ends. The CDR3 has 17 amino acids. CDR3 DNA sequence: TGTGCCAGCAGTGAATCGCGGGGGGGAGACAGGGGAGAGACCCAGTACTTC. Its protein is CASSESRGGDRGETQYF.

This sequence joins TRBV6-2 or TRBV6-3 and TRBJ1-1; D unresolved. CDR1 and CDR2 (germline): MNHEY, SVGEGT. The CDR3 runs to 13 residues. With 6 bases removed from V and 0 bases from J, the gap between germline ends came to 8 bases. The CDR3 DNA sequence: TGTGCCAGCAGCTCAACAGTGAACACTGAAGCTTTCTTT. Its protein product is CASSSTVNTEAFF.

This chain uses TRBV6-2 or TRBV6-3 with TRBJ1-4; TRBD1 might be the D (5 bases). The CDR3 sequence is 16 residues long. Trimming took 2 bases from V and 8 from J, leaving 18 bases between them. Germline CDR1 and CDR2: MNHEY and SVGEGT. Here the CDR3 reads CASSYRRTSLGEKLFF. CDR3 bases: TGTGCCAGCAGTTACAGACGGACATCCTTAGGGGAAAAACTGTTTTTT.

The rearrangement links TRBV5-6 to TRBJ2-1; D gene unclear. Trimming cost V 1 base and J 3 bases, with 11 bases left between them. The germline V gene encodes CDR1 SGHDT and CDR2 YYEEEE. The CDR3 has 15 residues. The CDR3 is CASSLRRLNYNEQFF. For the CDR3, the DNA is TGTGCCAGCAGCTTGAGGAGACTGAACTACAATGAGCAGTTCTTC.